A single sample gave rise to the 27 T cell receptor beta chains below, sequenced in a study of cytomegalovirus exposure and HLA in healthy donors. Sequenced by immunoSEQ multiplex PCR; TCRdb stores in-frame clones only, minus some. Of some 170,000 clones listed, approximately 86% were seen once; the top ten hold about 2.2%. Sequenced material: PBMCs. Receptor source: a woman aged 18-29 years in good health and CMV-seronegative.

J is TRBJ2-3 and V is TRBV6-6; TRBD2 is a possible D gene (6 bases). Deletions cut 9 bases from V and 1 base from J, with 17 bases between. Per the germline V gene, CDR1 is MNHNY and CDR2 is SVGAGI (reference sequence). This CDR3 has 15 amino acids. CDR3 amino acids: CASFVGGTRTDTQYF. The CDR3 DNA follows: TGTGCCAGTTTTGTGGGCGGGACCCGCACAGATACGCAGTATTTT.

The rearrangement uses TRBV7-2 and TRBJ2-5, with D possibly matching TRBD2 (7 bases). This CDR3 is built from 14 residues. Germline V gives CDR1 SGHTA, CDR2 FQGNSA. The V and J ends lost 4 bases and 2 bases respectively, with 11 bases between them. CDR3 region: CASSSEGGQETQYF. The CDR3 region has the DNA TGTGCCAGCAGCTCCGAGGGGGGGCAAGAGACCCAGTACTTC.

The rearrangement uses TRBV29-1 and TRBJ1-2; 7 positions agree with TRBD1. CDR3 length equals 11 residues. CDR1 is SQVTM and CDR2 is ANQGSEA in the germline V gene. The chain's CDR3 is CRTQGDGGYTF. CDR3 DNA: TGCAGGACCCAGGGGGATGGTGGCTACACCTTC.

The chain carries TRBV9 and TRBJ2-1, with 10 bases matching TRBD2. Trimming cost V 0 bases and J 10 bases; bases outside gene matches: 7. Germline loops: CDR1 SGDLS, CDR2 YYNGEE. The CDR3 length is 15 residues. The DNA for the CDR3 is TGTGCCAGCAGCGTAGCGAGCGGGGGGGCGAGGGAGCAGTTCTTC. This encodes CASSVASGGAREQFF.

This clone was counted a single time. In the same sample, other DNA sequences code for this CDR3. The V and J genes are TRBV6-5 and TRBJ2-7; the match to TRBD1 covers 11 bases. This CDR3 region has 14 residues. Trimming removed 2 bases from V and 7 bases from J; junction bases left unmatched: 4. Germline V lookup: CDR1 MNHEY, CDR2 SVGAGI. CDR3 DNA: TGTGCCAGCAGTTACGGACAGGGGGCTTATGAGCAGTACTTC. Its protein is CASSYGQGAYEQYF.

The V gene is TRBV28, the J gene TRBJ1-1; D possibly corresponds to TRBD1 (5 bases). Germline CDR1 reads MDHEN; CDR2 reads SYDVKM. Between the trimmed V and J ends, which lost 2 bases and 9 bases, there was a span of 13 bases. The CDR3 is made up of 13 amino acids. The CDR3 loop reads CASSLGGVKKAFF. CDR3 DNA: TGTGCCAGCAGTTTAGGAGGGGTGAAGAAAGCTTTCTTT. Full variable domain (outside the CDR3, taken from reference TRBV28 and TRBJ1-1): DVKVTQSSRYLVKRTGEKVFLECVQDMDHENMFWYRQDPGLGLRLIYFSYDVKMKEKGDIPEGYSVSREKKERFSLILESASTNQTSMYLCASSLGGVKKAFFGQGTRLTVV.

J is TRBJ1-1 and V is TRBV29-1, with 9 bases fitting TRBD1. The CDR3 contains 13 residues. The J segment lost 4 bases and the V segment lost 3 bases, leaving 3 bases of the junction unmatched. Germline V gene data show CDR1 as SQVTM and CDR2 as ANQGSEA. The DNA for the CDR3 is TGCAGCGTTGAGGGGACAGGGTTCACTGAAGCTTTCTTT. Translation: CSVEGTGFTEAFF.

The CDR3 region is CASSLGRAGRYEQYF. Written as DNA, the CDR3 is TGCGCCAGCAGCCTAGGGAGGGCCGGGCGGTACGAGCAGTACTTC. The V and J genes are TRBV4-3 and TRBJ2-7; 7 bases are shared with TRBD2. V shed 4 bases, J shed 4 bases, and the junction held 10 bases outside the gene matches. Germline V gene sequence: CDR1 LGHNA, CDR2 YSLEER. The CDR3 runs to 15 residues.

The chain employs TRBV18 and TRBJ2-5; 9 positions agree with TRBD1. Looked up from germline, CDR1 is KGHSH and CDR2 is LQKENI. Germline trimming cut 5 bases from V and 4 bases from J; bases unmatched to any gene: 2. CDR3 size: 13 residues. CDR3 sequence: CASSEGQGETQYF. CDR3 nucleotide sequence: TGTGCCAGCTCAGAGGGACAGGGAGAGACCCAGTACTTC. Filled out from reference TRBV18 and TRBJ2-5, the complete variable domain reads NAGVMQNPRHLVRRRGQEARLRCSPMKGHSHVYWYRQLPEEGLKFMVYLQKENIIDESGMPKERFSAEFPKEGPSILRIQQVVRGDSAAYFCASSEGQGETQYFGPGTRLLVL.

The V and J genes are TRBV7-6 and TRBJ1-2; 8 bases line up with TRBD1. The germline V gene encodes CDR1 SGHVS and CDR2 FNYEAQ. The CDR3 consists of 13 residues. The junction had 6 bases not matched to a gene; V was cut back by 5 bases and J by 7 bases. CDR3 amino acids: CASSPQGAIGYTF. The CDR3 region has the DNA TGTGCCAGCAGCCCCCAGGGGGCGATTGGCTACACCTTC.

The rearrangement uses TRBV29-1 and TRBJ2-7; no reliable D call. The CDR3 is made up of 11 amino acids. V was shortened by 4 bases and J by 6 bases, with 10 bases between the two germline ends. The germline V gene encodes CDR1 SQVTM and CDR2 ANQGSEA. As DNA, the CDR3 is TGCAGCGTTGTCACGATCGGCGAGCAGTACTTC. Amino acid sequence: CSVVTIGEQYF.

This chain's CDR3 is CASSELEALGNTEAFF. CDR3 sequence (DNA): TGTGCCAGCAGTGAATTGGAGGCTCTGGGGAACACTGAAGCTTTCTTT. This chain connects TRBV6-1 to TRBJ1-1; D gene ambiguous. V was shortened by 2 bases and J by 1 base, with 14 bases between the two germline ends. The CDR3 has 16 residues. Germline V CDR1 and CDR2: MNHNS, SASEGT.

This clone was detected only a few times. The chain combines TRBV19 with TRBJ2-7; possible D gene TRBD1, 6 bases. This CDR3 has 14 residues. V was clipped by 10 bases and J by 7 bases, with 23 bases between them. Germline assignment: CDR1 LNHDA and CDR2 SQIVND (reference sequence). CDR3 DNA: TGTGCCATCTTTTTGACCAGGGGCCCGCGGGAGCAGTACTTC. This sequence encodes CAIFLTRGPREQYF.

This sequence joins TRBV18 and TRBJ2-7; TRBD2 matches at 7 bases. The V gene's germline CDR1 is KGHSH and CDR2 LQKENI. There are 15 residues in the CDR3. The V segment lost 2 bases and the J segment 4 bases; nucleotides outside the gene matches: 8. The CDR3 loop is CASSPRAGAGYEQYF. CDR3 bases: TGTGCCAGCTCACCAAGGGCGGGAGCGGGATACGAGCAGTACTTC.

This chain connects TRBV28 to TRBJ1-2; D unclear. The V end lost 5 bases, the J end lost 3 bases, and 10 bases lay between the germline ends. CDR3 length: 13 amino acids. Germline CDR1 is MDHEN and CDR2 is SYDVKM. CDR3 DNA: TGTGCCAGCAGTCCTCTCCAGTACTATGGCTACACCTTC. Translation gives CASSPLQYYGYTF.

The chain links TRBV7-9 to TRBJ1-4; D is perhaps TRBD1 (5 bases). Trimming pared 3 bases from V and 6 bases from J, leaving 17 bases between. The V gene's germline CDR1 is SEHNR and CDR2 FQNEAQ (reference sequence). CDR3 size: 16 residues. The CDR3 is CASSLGFQGSYEKLFF. CDR3 DNA sequence: TGTGCCAGCAGCTTGGGGTTTCAGGGTAGCTATGAAAAACTGTTTTTT.

The chain couples TRBV9 to TRBJ2-5, with TRBD2 identical over 9 bases. The germline CDR1 and CDR2 sequences are SGDLS and YYNGEE. J was trimmed by 2 bases and V by 0 bases; bases with no gene match: 8. This CDR3 has 17 amino acids. In nucleotides, the CDR3 is TGTGCCAGCAGCGTAGCTCCCATAGCGGGAGTACAAGAGACCCAGTACTTC. This codes for CASSVAPIAGVQETQYF. Complete variable domain (other parts from reference TRBV9 and TRBJ2-5): DSGVTQTPKHLITATGQRVTLRCSPRSGDLSVYWYQQSLDQGLQFLIQYYNGEERAKGNILERFSAQQFPDLHSELNLSSLELGDSALYFCASSVAPIAGVQETQYFGPGTRLLVL.

CDR3 DNA: TGCGCCAGCAGCCAGGACAGGACTTTCTACGAGCAGTACTTC. It translates to CASSQDRTFYEQYF. The chain recombines TRBV4-3 with TRBJ2-7; TRBD1 matches 7 bases. The V segment lost 3 bases and the J segment 3 bases; nucleotides outside the gene matches: 5. The CDR3 is 14 amino acids. CDR1 and CDR2 from the germline V gene are LGHNA and YSLEER.

The gene calls are TRBV6-6 and TRBJ1-3; D uncertain. Germline loops: CDR1 MNHNY, CDR2 SVGAGI (reference sequence). The CDR3 covers 14 residues. Deletions cut 6 bases from V and 0 bases from J, with 9 bases between. CDR3: CASSLSLSGNTIYF. CDR3 sequence (DNA): TGTGCCAGCAGCCTATCTCTCTCTGGAAACACCATATATTTT.

This clone was seen a single time. The CDR3 nucleotides are TGTGCCAGCAGGACAGGGGAGCGTGAAAAACTGTTTTTT. Protein: CASRTGEREKLFF. V gene TRBV6-5 combines with J gene TRBJ1-4; the match to TRBD1 covers 8 bases. The length of the CDR3 is 13 residues. Looked up from germline, CDR1 is MNHEY and CDR2 is SVGAGI. The J segment lost 7 bases and the V segment lost 6 bases, leaving 4 bases of the junction unmatched.

This chain connects TRBV27 to TRBJ1-5; tentatively, D is TRBD1 (6 bases). With 0 bases removed from V and 7 bases from J, the gap between germline ends came to 10 bases. The length of the CDR3 is 14 residues. Germline loops: CDR1 MNHEY, CDR2 SMNVEV (reference sequence). The CDR3 DNA is TGTGCCAGCAGTTTATCGGGGGGGGCCCAGCCCCAGCATTTT. Translated, it gives CASSLSGGAQPQHF.

This clone has more than one count but fewer than ten. The gene calls are TRBV27 and TRBJ1-2, with a possible D match to TRBD1 (6 bases). CDR3 length: 14 amino acids. From germline, CDR1 is MNHEY and CDR2 SMNVEV (reference sequence). V lost 4 bases, J lost 8 bases, and 17 bases lay in between. This CDR3 is CASSSVVDRHGYTF. In DNA form, the CDR3 reads TGTGCCAGCAGTTCCGTGGTCGACAGGCACGGCTACACCTTC.

The chain couples TRBV29-1 to TRBJ2-1; 8 bases match TRBD2. After removal of 3 bases from V and 7 bases from J, the junction contained 2 bases not matched to a gene. This CDR3 is 12 amino acids long. The germline V gene has CDR1 SQVTM and CDR2 ANQGSEA. CDR3 region: CSVDRGGNEQFF. In nucleotides, the CDR3 is TGCAGCGTTGACCGGGGGGGAAATGAGCAGTTCTTC.

This sequence joins TRBV5-6 and TRBJ1-2; the D is unclear. Trimming shortened V by 0 bases and J by 3 bases, and 9 bases separated the two germline ends. The CDR3 loop spans 14 amino acids. Germline-derived CDR1 and CDR2 are SGHDT and YYEEEE. The CDR3 sequence is CASSLGAADYGYTF. CDR3 sequence (DNA): TGTGCCAGCAGCTTGGGGGCAGCTGACTATGGCTACACCTTC. Full variable domain (rest looked up from reference TRBV5-6 and TRBJ1-2): DAGVTQSPTHLIKTRGQQVTLRCSPKSGHDTVSWYQQALGQGPQFIFQYYEEEERQRGNFPDRFSGHQFPNYSSELNVNALLLGDSALYLCASSLGAADYGYTFGSGTRLTVV.

The chain uses TRBV5-1 and TRBJ1-2; 8 nucleotides match TRBD1. The CDR3 totals 16 residues. Germline CDR1 SGHRS, CDR2 YFSETQ. Trimming removed 3 bases from V and 3 bases from J; junction bases left unmatched: 10. CDR3 loop: CASSSTGAANDYGYTF. The CDR3 bases are TGCGCCAGCAGCTCGACAGGGGCGGCGAACGACTATGGCTACACCTTC.

This chain joins TRBV7-8 and TRBJ1-5, with 8 bases identical to TRBD1. V lost 4 bases and J lost 0; bases outside the gene matches: 2. The CDR3 is made up of 15 amino acids. From germline, CDR1 is SGHVS and CDR2 FQNEAQ. The CDR3 spells CASSWGQVSNQPQHF. As DNA, the CDR3 is TGTGCCAGCAGCTGGGGACAGGTTAGCAATCAGCCCCAGCATTTT.

V usage is TRBV5-8 and J usage is TRBJ1-5, with 7 bases identical to TRBD1. This CDR3 is 16 amino acids long. CDR1 and CDR2 from the germline V gene are SGHTS and YDEGEE. V was clipped by 0 bases and J by 4 bases; unmatched bases: 7. The CDR3 sequence is CASSLATAGGNQPQHF. For the CDR3, the DNA is TGTGCCAGCAGCTTGGCCACGGCAGGGGGAAATCAGCCCCAGCATTTT.